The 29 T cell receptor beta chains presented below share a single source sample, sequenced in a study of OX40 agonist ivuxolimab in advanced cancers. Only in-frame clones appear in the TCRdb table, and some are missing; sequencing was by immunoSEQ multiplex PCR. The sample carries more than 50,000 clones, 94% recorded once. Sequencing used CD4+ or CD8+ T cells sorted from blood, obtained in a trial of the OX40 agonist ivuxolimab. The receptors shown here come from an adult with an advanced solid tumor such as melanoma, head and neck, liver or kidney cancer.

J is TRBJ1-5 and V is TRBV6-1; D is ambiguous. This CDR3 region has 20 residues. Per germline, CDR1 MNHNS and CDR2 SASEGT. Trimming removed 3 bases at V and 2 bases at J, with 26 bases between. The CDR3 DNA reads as TGTGCCAGCAGTGATACGGAAGAGGCGGCCTTCTACGGAGGCAATCAGCCCCAGCATTTT. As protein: CASSDTEEAAFYGGNQPQHF.

The DNA for the CDR3 is TGTGCCAGCAGCCAAGGGGACAGGGGAATCCAGCCCCAGCATTTT. Encoded protein: CASSQGDRGIQPQHF. The rearrangement links TRBV28 to TRBJ1-5; 10 bases are shared with TRBD1. V trimming: 6 bases; J trimming: 7 bases; junction bases outside the gene matches: 9. Germline V CDR1 and CDR2: MDHEN, SYDVKM. The length of the CDR3 is 15 residues.

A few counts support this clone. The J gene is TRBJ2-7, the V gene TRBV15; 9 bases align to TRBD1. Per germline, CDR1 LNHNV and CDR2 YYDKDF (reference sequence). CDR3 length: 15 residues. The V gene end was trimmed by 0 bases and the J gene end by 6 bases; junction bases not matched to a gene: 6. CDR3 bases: TGTGCCACCAGCAGAGACTCCGGGACAGGGTCCGAGCAGTACTTC. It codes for CATSRDSGTGSEQYF.

The CDR3 protein is CASSRDSKYEQYF. The DNA of the CDR3 is TGTGCCAGCTCACGTGACAGCAAATACGAGCAGTACTTC. The V gene is TRBV18, the J gene TRBJ2-7, with D perhaps TRBD1 (5 bases). CDR1 is KGHSH and CDR2 is LQKENI in the germline V gene. V dropped 4 bases and J dropped 4 bases, with 11 bases sitting between them. The CDR3 loop spans 13 amino acids.

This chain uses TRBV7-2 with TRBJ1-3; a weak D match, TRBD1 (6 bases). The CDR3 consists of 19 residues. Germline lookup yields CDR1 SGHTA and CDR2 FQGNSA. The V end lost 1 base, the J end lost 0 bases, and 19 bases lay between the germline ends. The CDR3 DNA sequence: TGTGCCAGCAGCTTAGTTCCAGGGGTCCGATCGAGCTCTGGAAACACCATATATTTT. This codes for CASSLVPGVRSSSGNTIYF.

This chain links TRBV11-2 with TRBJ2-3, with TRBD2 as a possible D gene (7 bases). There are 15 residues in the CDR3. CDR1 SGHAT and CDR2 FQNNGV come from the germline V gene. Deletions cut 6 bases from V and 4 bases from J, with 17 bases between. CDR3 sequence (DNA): TGTGCCAGCAGGATGAAGGGGGGGTTACCAGATACGCAGTATTTT. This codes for CASRMKGGLPDTQYF. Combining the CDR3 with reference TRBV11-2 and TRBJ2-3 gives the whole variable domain EAGVAQSPRYKIIEKRQSVAFWCNPISGHATLYWYQQILGQGPKLLIQFQNNGVVDDSQLPKDRFSAERLKGVDSTLKIQPAKLEDSAVYLCASRMKGGLPDTQYFGPGTRLTVL.

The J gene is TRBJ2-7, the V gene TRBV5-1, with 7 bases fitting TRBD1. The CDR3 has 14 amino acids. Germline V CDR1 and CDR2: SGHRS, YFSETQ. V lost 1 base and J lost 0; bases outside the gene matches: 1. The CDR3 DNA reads TGCGCCAGCAGCTTGACAGGGGCCTCCTACGAGCAGTACTTC. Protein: CASSLTGASYEQYF.

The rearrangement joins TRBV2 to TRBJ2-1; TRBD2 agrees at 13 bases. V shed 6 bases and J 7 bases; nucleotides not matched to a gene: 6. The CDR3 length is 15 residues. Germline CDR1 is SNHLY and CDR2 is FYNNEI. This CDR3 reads CASRPGTSGMNEQFF. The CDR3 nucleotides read TGTGCCAGCAGGCCTGGGACTAGCGGGATGAATGAGCAGTTCTTC. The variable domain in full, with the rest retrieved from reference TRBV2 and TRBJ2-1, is EPEVTQTPSHQVTQMGQEVILRCVPISNHLYFYWYRQILGQKVEFLVSFYNNEISEKSEIFDDQFSVERPDGSNFTLKIRSTKLEDSAMYFCASRPGTSGMNEQFFGPGTRLTVL.

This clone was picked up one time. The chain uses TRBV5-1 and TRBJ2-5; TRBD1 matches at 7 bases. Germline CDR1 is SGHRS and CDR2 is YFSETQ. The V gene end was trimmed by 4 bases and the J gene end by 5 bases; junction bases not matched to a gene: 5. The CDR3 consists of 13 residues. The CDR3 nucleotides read TGCGCCAGCAGCCCACAGGGGCATGAGACCCAGTACTTC. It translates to CASSPQGHETQYF.

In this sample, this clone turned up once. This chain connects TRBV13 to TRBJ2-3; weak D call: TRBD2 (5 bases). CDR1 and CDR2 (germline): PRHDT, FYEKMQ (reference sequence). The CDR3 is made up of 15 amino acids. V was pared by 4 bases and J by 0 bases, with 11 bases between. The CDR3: CASSSRLLSTDTQYF. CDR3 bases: TGTGCCAGCAGCTCGCGACTACTAAGCACAGATACGCAGTATTTT. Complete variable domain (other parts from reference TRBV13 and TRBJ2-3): AAGVIQSPRHLIKEKRETATLKCYPIPRHDTVYWYQQGPGQDPQFLISFYEKMQSDKGSIPDRFSAQQFSDYHSELNMSSLELGDSALYFCASSSRLLSTDTQYFGPGTRLTVL.

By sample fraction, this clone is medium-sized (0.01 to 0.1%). This CDR3 reads CASSPRGPYEQYF. The CDR3 DNA is TGTGCCAGCAGCCCCCGGGGACCCTACGAGCAGTACTTC. The chain recombines TRBV7-9 with TRBJ2-7; tentatively, D is TRBD1 or TRBD2 (5 bases each). This CDR3 contains 13 residues. Trimming took 5 bases from V and 2 from J, leaving 10 bases between them. The germline gives CDR1 SEHNR, CDR2 FQNEAQ (reference sequence).

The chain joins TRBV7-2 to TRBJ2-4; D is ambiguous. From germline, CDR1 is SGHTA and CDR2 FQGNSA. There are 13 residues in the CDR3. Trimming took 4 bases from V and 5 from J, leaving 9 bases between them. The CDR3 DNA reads TGTGCCAGCAGCTCTCTGGATGAAAACATTCAGTACTTC. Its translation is CASSSLDENIQYF.

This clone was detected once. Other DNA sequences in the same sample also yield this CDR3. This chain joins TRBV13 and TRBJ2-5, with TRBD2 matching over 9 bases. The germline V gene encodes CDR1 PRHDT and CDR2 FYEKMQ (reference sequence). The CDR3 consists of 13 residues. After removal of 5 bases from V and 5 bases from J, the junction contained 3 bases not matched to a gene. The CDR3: CASSLAGWETQYF. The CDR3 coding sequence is TGTGCCAGCAGCCTAGCGGGGTGGGAGACCCAGTACTTC.

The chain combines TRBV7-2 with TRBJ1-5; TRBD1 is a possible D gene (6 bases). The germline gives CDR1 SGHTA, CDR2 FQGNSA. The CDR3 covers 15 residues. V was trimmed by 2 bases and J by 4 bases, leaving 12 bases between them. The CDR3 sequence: CASSLFSRGNQPQHF. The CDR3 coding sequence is TGTGCCAGCAGCTTATTTTCCAGGGGAAATCAGCCCCAGCATTTT.

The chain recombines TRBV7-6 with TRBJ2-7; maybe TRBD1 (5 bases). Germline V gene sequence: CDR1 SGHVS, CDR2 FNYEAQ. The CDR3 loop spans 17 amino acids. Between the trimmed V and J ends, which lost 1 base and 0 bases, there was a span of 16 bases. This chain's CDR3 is CASSLEGAGLLSYEQYF. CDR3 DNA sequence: TGTGCCAGCAGCTTAGAAGGGGCAGGCTTGCTCTCCTACGAGCAGTACTTC.

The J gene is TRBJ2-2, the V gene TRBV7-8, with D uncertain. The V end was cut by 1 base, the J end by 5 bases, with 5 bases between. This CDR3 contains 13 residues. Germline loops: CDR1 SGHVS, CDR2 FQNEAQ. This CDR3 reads CASSLGRTGELFF. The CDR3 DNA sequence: TGTGCCAGCAGCTTAGGGAGAACCGGGGAGCTGTTTTTT. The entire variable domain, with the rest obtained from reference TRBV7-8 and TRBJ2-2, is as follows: GAGVSQSPRYKVAKRGQDVALRCDPISGHVSLFWYQQALGQGPEFLTYFQNEAQLDKSGLPSDRFFAERPEGSVSTLKIQRTQQEDSAVYLCASSLGRTGELFFGEGSRLTVL.

CDR3 nucleotides: TGTGCCATCAGGGCCCAGAACTATGGCTACACCTTC. Encoded protein: CAIRAQNYGYTF. The chain is built from TRBV10-3 and TRBJ1-2; D gene uncertain. Germline CDR1 ENHRY, CDR2 SYGVKD. The CDR3 is made up of 12 amino acids. V lost 6 bases to trimming and J lost 2 bases, with 7 bases between them.

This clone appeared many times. The CDR3 protein is CASSVIDGINNEQFF. The CDR3 DNA reads as TGTGCCAGCAGCGTAATTGACGGGATAAACAATGAGCAGTTCTTC. This chain links TRBV9 with TRBJ2-1, with D possibly matching TRBD2 (5 bases). The CDR3 spans 15 residues. Deletions cut 1 base from V and 5 bases from J, with 13 bases between. CDR1 is SGDLS, CDR2 YYNGEE, per germline.

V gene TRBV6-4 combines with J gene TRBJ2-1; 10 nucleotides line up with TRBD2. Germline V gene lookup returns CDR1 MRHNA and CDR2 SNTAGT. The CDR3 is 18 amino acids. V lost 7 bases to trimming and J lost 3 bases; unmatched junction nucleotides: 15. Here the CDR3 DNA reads TGTGCCAGCACACCGGGACTAGCGATTCTACCGGACTACAATGAGCAGTTCTTC. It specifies CASTPGLAILPDYNEQFF.

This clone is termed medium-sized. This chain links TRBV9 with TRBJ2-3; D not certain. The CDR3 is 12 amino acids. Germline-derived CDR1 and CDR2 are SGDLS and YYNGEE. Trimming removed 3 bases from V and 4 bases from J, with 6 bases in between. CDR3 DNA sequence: TGTGCCAGCAGCGGTACGTCAGATACGCAGTATTTT. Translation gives CASSGTSDTQYF.

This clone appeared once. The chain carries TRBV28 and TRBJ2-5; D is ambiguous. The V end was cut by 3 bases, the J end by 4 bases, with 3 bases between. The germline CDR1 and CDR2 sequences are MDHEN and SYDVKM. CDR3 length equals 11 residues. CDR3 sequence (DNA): TGTGCCAGCAGTTTTGGAGAGACCCAGTACTTC. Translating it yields CASSFGETQYF.

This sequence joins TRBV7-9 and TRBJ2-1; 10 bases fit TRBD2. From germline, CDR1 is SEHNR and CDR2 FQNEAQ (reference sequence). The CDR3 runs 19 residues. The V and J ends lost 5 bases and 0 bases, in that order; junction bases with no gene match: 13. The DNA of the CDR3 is TGTGCCAGCAGCCCTCGCGGACTAGCGGCCCCGAGCTCCTACAATGAGCAGTTCTTC. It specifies CASSPRGLAAPSSYNEQFF.

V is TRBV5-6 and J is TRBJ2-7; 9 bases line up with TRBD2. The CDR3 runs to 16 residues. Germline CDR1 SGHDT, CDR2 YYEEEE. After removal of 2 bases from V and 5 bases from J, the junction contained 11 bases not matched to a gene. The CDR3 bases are TGTGCCAGCAGCTTTTTTGGAGGGACTAGCCGCGACGAGCAGTACTTC. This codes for CASSFFGGTSRDEQYF.

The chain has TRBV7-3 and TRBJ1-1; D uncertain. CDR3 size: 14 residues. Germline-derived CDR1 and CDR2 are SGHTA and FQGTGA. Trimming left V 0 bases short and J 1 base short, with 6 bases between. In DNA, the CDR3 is TGTGCCAGCAGCTTAACGGCGGGGAACACTGAAGCTTTCTTT. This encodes CASSLTAGNTEAFF.

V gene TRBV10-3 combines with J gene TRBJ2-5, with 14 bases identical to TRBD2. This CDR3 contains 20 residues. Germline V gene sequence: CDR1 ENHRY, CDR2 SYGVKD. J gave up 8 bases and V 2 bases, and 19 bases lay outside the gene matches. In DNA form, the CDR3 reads TGTGCCATCAGTGAGCCGACGAGTGGGACTAGCGGGAGCAGCAGGGATACCCAGTACTTC. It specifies CAISEPTSGTSGSSRDTQYF.

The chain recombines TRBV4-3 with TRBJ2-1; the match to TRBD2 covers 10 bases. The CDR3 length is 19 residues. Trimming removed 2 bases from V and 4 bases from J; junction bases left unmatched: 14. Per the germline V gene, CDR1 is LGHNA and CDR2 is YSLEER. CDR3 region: CASSQRLAGEGGAYNEQFF. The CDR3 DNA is TGCGCCAGCAGCCAACGGCTAGCGGGAGAGGGAGGGGCTTACAATGAGCAGTTCTTC.

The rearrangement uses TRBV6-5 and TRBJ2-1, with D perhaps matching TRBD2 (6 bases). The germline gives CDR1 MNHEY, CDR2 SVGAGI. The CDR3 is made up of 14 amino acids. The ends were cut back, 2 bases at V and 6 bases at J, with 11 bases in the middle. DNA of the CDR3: TGTGCCAGCAGTTACGTGGCGGGGACCAATGAGCAGTTCTTC. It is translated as CASSYVAGTNEQFF.

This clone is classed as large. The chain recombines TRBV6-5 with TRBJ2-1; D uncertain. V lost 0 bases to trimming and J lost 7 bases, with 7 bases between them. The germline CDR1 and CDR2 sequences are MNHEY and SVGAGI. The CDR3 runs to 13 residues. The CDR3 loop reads CASSYSMSNEQFF. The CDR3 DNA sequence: TGTGCCAGCAGTTACTCGATGTCAAATGAGCAGTTCTTC.

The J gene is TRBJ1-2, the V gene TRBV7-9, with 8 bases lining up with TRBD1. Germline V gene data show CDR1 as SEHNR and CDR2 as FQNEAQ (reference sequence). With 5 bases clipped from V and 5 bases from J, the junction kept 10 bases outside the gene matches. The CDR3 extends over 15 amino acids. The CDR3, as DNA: TGTGCCAGCAGCCTAGGACAGGGCCTACTATATGGCTACACCTTC. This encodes CASSLGQGLLYGYTF.